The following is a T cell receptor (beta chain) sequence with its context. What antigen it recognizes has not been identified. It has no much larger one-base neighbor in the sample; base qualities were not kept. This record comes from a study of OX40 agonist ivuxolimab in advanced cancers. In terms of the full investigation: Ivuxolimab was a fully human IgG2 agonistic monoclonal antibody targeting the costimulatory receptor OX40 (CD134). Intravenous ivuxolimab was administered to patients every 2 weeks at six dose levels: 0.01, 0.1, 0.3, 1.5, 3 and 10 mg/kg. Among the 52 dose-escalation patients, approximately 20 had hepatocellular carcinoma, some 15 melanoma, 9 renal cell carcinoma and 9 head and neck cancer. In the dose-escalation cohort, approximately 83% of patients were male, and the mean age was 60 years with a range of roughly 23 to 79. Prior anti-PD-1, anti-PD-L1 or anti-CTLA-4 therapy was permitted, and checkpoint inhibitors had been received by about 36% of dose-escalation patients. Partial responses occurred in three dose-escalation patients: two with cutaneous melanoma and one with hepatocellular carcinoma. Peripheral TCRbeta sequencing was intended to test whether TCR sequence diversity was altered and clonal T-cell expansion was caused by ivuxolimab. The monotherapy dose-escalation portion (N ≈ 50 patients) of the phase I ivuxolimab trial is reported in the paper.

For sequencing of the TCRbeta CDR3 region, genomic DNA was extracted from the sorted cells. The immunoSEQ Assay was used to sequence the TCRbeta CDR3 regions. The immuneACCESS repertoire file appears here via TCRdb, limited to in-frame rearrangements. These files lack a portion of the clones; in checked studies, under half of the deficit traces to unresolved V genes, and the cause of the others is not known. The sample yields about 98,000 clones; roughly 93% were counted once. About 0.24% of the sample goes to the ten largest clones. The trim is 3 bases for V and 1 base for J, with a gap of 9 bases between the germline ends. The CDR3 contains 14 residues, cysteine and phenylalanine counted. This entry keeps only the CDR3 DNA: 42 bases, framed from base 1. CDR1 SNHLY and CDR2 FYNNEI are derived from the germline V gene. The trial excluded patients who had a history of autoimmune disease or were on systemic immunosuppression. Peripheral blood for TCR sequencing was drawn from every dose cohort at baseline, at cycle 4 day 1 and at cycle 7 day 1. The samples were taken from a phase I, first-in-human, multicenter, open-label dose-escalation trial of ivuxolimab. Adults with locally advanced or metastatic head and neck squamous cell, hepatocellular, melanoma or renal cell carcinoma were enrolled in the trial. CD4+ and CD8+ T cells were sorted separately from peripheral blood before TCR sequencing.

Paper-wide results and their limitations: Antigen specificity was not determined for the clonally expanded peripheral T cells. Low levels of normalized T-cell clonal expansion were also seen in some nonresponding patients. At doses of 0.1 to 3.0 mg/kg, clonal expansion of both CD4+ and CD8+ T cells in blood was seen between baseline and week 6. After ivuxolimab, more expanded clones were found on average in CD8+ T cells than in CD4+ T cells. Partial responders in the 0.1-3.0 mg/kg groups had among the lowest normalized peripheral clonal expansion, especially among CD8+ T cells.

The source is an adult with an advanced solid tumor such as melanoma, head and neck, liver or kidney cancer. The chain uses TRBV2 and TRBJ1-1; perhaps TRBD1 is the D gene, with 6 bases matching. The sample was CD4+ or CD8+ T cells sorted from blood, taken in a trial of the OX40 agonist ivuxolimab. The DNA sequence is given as TGTGCCAGCAGTGACCGGACAGCGAACACTGAAGCTTTCTTT. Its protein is CASSDRTANTEAFF.